This TCR beta chain was observed in a study of CD8+CD57+ T cells in acquired aplastic anemia (dated by TCRdb to the late 2010s). As for the study more broadly: On average, sorted CD4+ and CD8+ cells yielded around 3.4 ug of extracted DNA, with a range of roughly 0.18 to 30 ug. Mean read counts for healthy donor samples were around 10 million for CD4+ cells and 11.0 million for CD8+ cells. What the research found in general, with its limitations: No significant difference in CD8+ Simpson's diversity was found between patients and healthy controls (P=0.060). Although roughly 29 CD8+ CDR3 sequences were shared by patients and controls, these sequences appeared highly expressed in patients and within the immunodominant clones of patients.

Profiling of TCR beta VDJ combinations and CDR3 sequences used genomic DNA as the template. TCR repertoire sequencing was run on an Illumina HiSeq 2000. The paper's processing steps were these. TRBV/TRBJ rearrangement plots, CDR3 size and DJ length profiles, and Simpson's diversity index were used to assess repertoires. The most abundant DNA sequence in the deep sequencing data was taken as the immunodominant clone. CDR3 amino acid sequences were screened for sharing across subjects and compared with published repertoires and the VDJdb database. TCRdb ran its own pipeline on the public reads, namely fastp trimming at Q25 and MiXCR clone calling, and kept in-frame beta chains. All rows with the same CDR3 protein become a single entry with the most common DNA and genes. It is TCRdb's table, rather than the study itself, that gives the V and J calls and clone size. The sample contains roughly 64,000 distinct CDR3 sequences, less than 65% of them found a single time. In total, the top ten clones hold 2% to 2.5% of the sample.

From its cysteine to its phenylalanine, the CDR3 spans 14 amino acids. Of the read, only the CDR3 DNA is kept; its 42 bases are in frame from base 1. Trimming takes 3 bases from V and 8 bases from J, and the germline ends sit 15 bases apart. Via the germline V gene, CDR1 is KGHDR and CDR2 SFDVKD. To note about this clonotype: Its antigen remains unidentified. The sample holds no much larger clone one base away, and base qualities are not on file.

TCR repertoires of sorted CD4+ and CD8+ blood T cells from severe aplastic anemia patients and healthy subjects were deep-sequenced in the study. Ficoll-Paque density gradient centrifugation was used to isolate peripheral blood mononuclear cells. Before DNA was extracted, CD4+ and CD8+ T cells were sorted using either FACS or magnetic beads. The receptor chain draws on TRBV24-1 and TRBJ1-2, with the D gene call left open. The specimen sequenced was sorted CD4+, CD8+, or CD8+CD57+ T cells (not recorded which) from PBMCs. This receptor was taken from a human donor in good health, serving as a control. The CDR3 protein is CATSDTGGQRGYTF. The DNA is as follows: TGTGCCACCAGTGATACGGGCGGGCAACGAGGCTACACCTTC.